The next 30 T cell receptor beta chains were all read from a single sample in a study of radiation and T cells in renal cell carcinoma. This sample's time point: baseline pretreatment blood. Described treatment: 15 Gy SBRT to primary tumor, nephrectomy 4 weeks later. Sequencing was performed with immunoSEQ multiplex PCR; in TCRdb, only in-frame clones are kept and a portion is missing. The table lists about 130,000 clones, 88% of them singletons. Specimen: blood, collected from a patient whose treatment included radiotherapy and nephrectomy. The receptor set was obtained from a woman aged 45-65 years with renal cell carcinoma.

The chain couples TRBV4-1 to TRBJ1-5; no clear D. Germline V gene data show CDR1 as MGHRA and CDR2 as YSYEKL. The CDR3 is 16 residues long. The V and J ends lost 0 bases and 4 bases respectively, with 13 bases between them. DNA for the CDR3: TGCGCCAGCAGCCAAGACGACTTCCAAGGGAATCAGCCCCAGCATTTT. Its translation: CASSQDDFQGNQPQHF.

This sequence joins TRBV2 and TRBJ2-2, with D tentatively TRBD1 (5 bases). The CDR3 contains 16 residues. The V end was cut by 7 bases, the J end by 0 bases, with 15 bases between. Germline lookup yields CDR1 SNHLY and CDR2 FYNNEI. CDR3 bases: TGTGCCAGCACCCAGACAGCGATCGCGAACACCGGGGAGCTGTTTTTT. It is translated as CASTQTAIANTGELFF.

This sequence joins TRBV4-1 and TRBJ2-5, with D unresolved. This CDR3 has 12 residues. Trimming shortened V by 5 bases and J by 5 bases, and 9 bases separated the two germline ends. The germline gives CDR1 MGHRA, CDR2 YSYEKL. As DNA, the CDR3 is TGCGCCAGCAGCACGGTGGGGGAGACCCAGTACTTC. Protein: CASSTVGETQYF.

This rearrangement joins TRBV7-9 to TRBJ2-5, with 10 bases matching TRBD2. Per the germline V gene, CDR1 is SEHNR and CDR2 is FQNEAQ (reference sequence). The CDR3 sequence is 16 residues long. Trimming at V came to 2 bases and at J to 1 base, leaving 4 bases not matched to a gene. The CDR3 region has the DNA TGTGCCAGCAGCTTATCAGCGGGGGGGAGCCAAGAGACCCAGTACTTC. The encoded protein is CASSLSAGGSQETQYF.

This rearrangement joins TRBV30 to TRBJ2-6; D not resolved. The CDR3 covers 16 residues. The V end lost 7 bases, the J end lost 1 base, and 17 bases lay between the germline ends. Germline V CDR1 and CDR2: GTSNPN, SVGIG (reference sequence). The CDR3 DNA follows: TGTGCCTCCCCCACCCGGTCTGCTTCTGGGGCCAACGTCCTGACTTTC. It yields the protein CASPTRSASGANVLTF. Full variable domain (missing parts from reference TRBV30 and TRBJ2-6): SQTIHQWPATLVQPVGSPLSLECTVEGTSNPNLYWYRQAAGRGLQLLFYSVGIGQISSEVPQNLSASRPQDRQFILSSKKLLLSDSGFYLCASPTRSASGANVLTFGAGSRLTVL.

V and J are TRBV19 and TRBJ2-6, with 9 bases aligning to TRBD1. This CDR3 is 17 amino acids long. V was clipped by 4 bases and J by 0 bases; unmatched bases: 4. Germline CDR1 and CDR2: LNHDA and SQIVND (reference sequence). In DNA, the CDR3 is TGTGCCAGTAGTAAAGGGACAGGGTTCTCTGGGGCCAACGTCCTGACTTTC. Amino acids: CASSKGTGFSGANVLTF.

The CDR3 coding sequence is TGTGCCAGCTCACCCACGATGACTCCGAACACTGAAGCTTTCTTT. It translates to CASSPTMTPNTEAFF. The rearrangement uses TRBV18 and TRBJ1-1; no clear D gene. Trimming removed 3 bases from V and 1 base from J, with 12 bases in between. In germline, CDR1 is KGHSH, CDR2 LQKENI. The CDR3 runs 15 residues.

V and J are TRBV5-6 and TRBJ2-7, with a weak D call TRBD2 (5 bases). CDR1 SGHDT and CDR2 YYEEEE come from the germline V gene. The V gene lost 0 bases and the J gene lost 0 bases, with 10 bases spanning the gap. CDR3 length: 15 residues. The CDR3 is CASSLGRRSSYEQYF. As DNA, the CDR3 is TGTGCCAGCAGCTTGGGGCGGAGGAGCTCCTACGAGCAGTACTTC.

This clone was recorded once. The rearrangement links TRBV9 to TRBJ1-2; no definite D call. Trimming removed 0 bases at V and 0 bases at J, with 6 bases between. Germline lookup yields CDR1 SGDLS and CDR2 YYNGEE. This CDR3 has 14 residues. CDR3 region: CASSVDGANYGYTF. The CDR3 DNA follows: TGTGCCAGCAGCGTAGATGGCGCTAACTATGGCTACACCTTC.

The V call is TRBV5-8, the J call TRBJ2-3, with 9 bases identical to TRBD1. V lost 5 bases and J lost 0; bases outside the gene matches: 4. Germline values: CDR1 SGHTS, CDR2 YDEGEE. The CDR3 is made up of 15 amino acids. DNA for the CDR3: TGTGCCAGCAGTTCGGGACAGGGTAGCACAGATACGCAGTATTTT. Its translation is CASSSGQGSTDTQYF.

The chain has TRBV19 and TRBJ1-2; the D gene is possibly TRBD1 (6 bases). V was shortened by 5 bases and J by 4 bases, with 17 bases between the two germline ends. Germline loops: CDR1 LNHDA, CDR2 SQIVND (reference sequence). The CDR3 spans 15 residues. CDR3 sequence: CASSEQGGEGYGYTF. CDR3 in DNA: TGTGCCAGTAGTGAACAGGGAGGTGAGGGCTATGGCTACACCTTC.

V and J are TRBV6-6 and TRBJ1-6, with D unresolved. This CDR3 contains 15 residues. Trimming removed 6 bases from V and 1 base from J, with 10 bases in between. Looked up from germline, CDR1 is MNHNY and CDR2 is SVGAGI (reference sequence). The chain's CDR3 is CASSPYGSYNSPLHF. The CDR3 DNA reads as TGTGCCAGCAGCCCCTATGGTTCCTATAATTCACCCCTCCACTTT.

The gene calls are TRBV6-1 and TRBJ1-1; D is undetermined. V lost 2 bases and J lost 7, with 8 bases in between. Germline CDR1 MNHNS, CDR2 SASEGT. The CDR3 covers 12 residues. The CDR3 DNA sequence: TGTGCCAGCAGTGAAAATAGGGATGAAGCTTTCTTT. It translates to CASSENRDEAFF.

The V call is TRBV19, the J call TRBJ1-6, with TRBD1 matching 8 bases. The CDR3 contains 14 residues. Germline-derived CDR1 and CDR2 are LNHDA and SQIVND (reference sequence). V dropped 5 bases and J dropped 5; count of bases not matched to a gene: 2. The CDR3 coding sequence is TGTGCCAGTAGTGCGGGACAGGATAATTCACCCCTCCACTTT. Translated: CASSAGQDNSPLHF.

V gene TRBV7-8 combines with J gene TRBJ2-5, with TRBD2 matching 8 bases. This CDR3 comprises 15 residues. The V segment lost 4 bases and the J segment 5 bases; nucleotides outside the gene matches: 9. Germline lookup yields CDR1 SGHVS and CDR2 FQNEAQ. CDR3 loop: CASSYTNGGAETQYF. The CDR3 DNA reads TGTGCCAGCAGCTATACTAACGGGGGGGCGGAGACCCAGTACTTC. Filled out from reference TRBV7-8 and TRBJ2-5, the complete variable domain reads GAGVSQSPRYKVAKRGQDVALRCDPISGHVSLFWYQQALGQGPEFLTYFQNEAQLDKSGLPSDRFFAERPEGSVSTLKIQRTQQEDSAVYLCASSYTNGGAETQYFGPGTRLLVL.

V gene TRBV4-2 combines with J gene TRBJ2-2; 9 bases line up with TRBD1. The CDR3 runs 16 residues. Losses at the gene ends were 5 bases for V and 5 bases for J; bases not matched to a gene: 9. Germline CDR1 is LGHNA and CDR2 is YNFKEQ. In nucleotides, the CDR3 is TGTGCCAGCAGCAACCTGAGGACAGGGGTTACCGGGGAGCTGTTTTTT. It translates to CASSNLRTGVTGELFF.

The rearrangement joins TRBV6-1 to TRBJ2-7; D might be TRBD1 (5 bases). The length of the CDR3 is 13 residues. The V and J ends lost 7 bases and 3 bases respectively, with 13 bases between them. CDR1 is MNHNS and CDR2 is SASEGT in the germline V gene. The DNA of the CDR3 is TGTGCCAGCACGCAGGGTATCGACTACGAGCAGTACTTC. Its protein is CASTQGIDYEQYF.

The genes are TRBV30 and TRBJ2-5, with 7 bases lining up with TRBD2. CDR3 length: 12 residues. The V gene's germline CDR1 is GTSNPN and CDR2 SVGIG (reference sequence). V lost 2 bases, J lost 5 bases, and 2 bases stayed unmatched. CDR3 residues: CAWSKAGETQYF. Here the CDR3 DNA reads TGTGCCTGGAGTAAAGCGGGGGAGACCCAGTACTTC. The whole variable domain, filled in from reference TRBV30 and TRBJ2-5, reads SQTIHQWPATLVQPVGSPLSLECTVEGTSNPNLYWYRQAAGRGLQLLFYSVGIGQISSEVPQNLSASRPQDRQFILSSKKLLLSDSGFYLCAWSKAGETQYFGPGTRLLVL.

This chain connects TRBV5-1 to TRBJ2-3; 8 bases fit TRBD1. Germline values: CDR1 SGHRS, CDR2 YFSETQ. V trimming: 8 bases; J trimming: 3 bases; junction bases outside the gene matches: 11. The CDR3 is 15 amino acids. CDR3: CASFVGRQGTDTQYF. DNA of the CDR3: TGCGCCAGTTTTGTGGGGCGACAGGGGACAGATACGCAGTATTTT.

In this sample, this clone turned up once. The chain links TRBV19 to TRBJ2-3; 9 nucleotides line up with TRBD1. Germline V lookup: CDR1 LNHDA, CDR2 SQIVND (reference sequence). The CDR3 loop spans 17 amino acids. V shed 10 bases and J 1 base; nucleotides not matched to a gene: 15. This CDR3 reads CATVHPQGAGGTDTQYF. CDR3 nucleotide sequence: TGTGCCACTGTCCACCCACAGGGGGCCGGGGGCACAGATACGCAGTATTTT.

J is TRBJ2-2 and V is TRBV6-1; 9 nucleotides align to TRBD1. CDR1 is MNHNS, CDR2 SASEGT, per germline. With V trimmed by 6 bases and J by 3 bases, 5 bases remained unmatched. There are 15 residues in the CDR3. For the CDR3, the DNA is TGTGCCAGCAGGTTACAGGGGGCGGACACCGGGGAGCTGTTTTTT. Amino acid sequence: CASRLQGADTGELFF.

The rearrangement links TRBV5-4 to TRBJ1-1; 8 nucleotides align to TRBD1. With V trimmed by 4 bases and J by 5 bases, 19 bases remained unmatched. The germline CDR1 and CDR2 sequences are SGHNT and YYREEE (reference sequence). This CDR3 spans 18 amino acids. The CDR3 nucleotides read TGTGCCAGCAGCAAGCTCTGGCCAGGGGGCTGGGTGGAAACTGAAGCTTTCTTT. As protein: CASSKLWPGGWVETEAFF.

The V gene is TRBV5-1, the J gene TRBJ1-5, with TRBD1 identical over 9 bases. V trimming: 1 base; J trimming: 7 bases; junction bases outside the gene matches: 15. The V gene's germline CDR1 is SGHRS and CDR2 YFSETQ. CDR3 length equals 18 residues. The CDR3 DNA sequence: TGCGCCAGCAGCTTGAAGGACGGGACAGGGTCTGGAAAACAGCCCCAGCATTTT. Translating it yields CASSLKDGTGSGKQPQHF.

The J gene is TRBJ2-2, the V gene TRBV5-1, with a possible D match to TRBD1 (7 bases). The CDR3 is 15 amino acids. CDR1 SGHRS and CDR2 YFSETQ come from the germline V gene. Trimming cost V 4 bases and J 5 bases, with 15 bases left between them. This chain's CDR3 is CASSPTGEVTGELFF. The DNA for the CDR3 is TGCGCCAGCAGCCCCACAGGGGAGGTGACCGGGGAGCTGTTTTTT.

V usage is TRBV5-4 and J usage is TRBJ2-2; D ambiguous. V was pared by 0 bases and J by 5 bases, with 14 bases between. The CDR3 has 16 amino acids. Germline V gives CDR1 SGHNT, CDR2 YYREEE (reference sequence). As DNA, the CDR3 is TGTGCCAGCAGCTTGGGGGTGTATAGTCAGACCGGGGAGCTGTTTTTT. It codes for CASSLGVYSQTGELFF.

V gene TRBV19 combines with J gene TRBJ2-1, with a possible D match to TRBD1 (5 bases). From germline, CDR1 is LNHDA and CDR2 SQIVND (reference sequence). The germline V and J ends were trimmed by 3 bases and 4 bases, with 10 bases remaining between them. There are 14 residues in the CDR3. CDR3 region: CASSIQTVYNEQFF. CDR3 nucleotides: TGTGCCAGTAGTATCCAGACAGTATACAATGAGCAGTTCTTC.

V and J are TRBV7-2 and TRBJ2-3, with a tentative D call TRBD2 (7 bases). Trimming removed 1 base from V and 12 bases from J, with 20 bases in between. The CDR3 totals 15 residues. The germline CDR1 and CDR2 sequences are SGHTA and FQGNSA. CDR3 DNA sequence: TGTGCCAGCAGCTTAGGTGGGGGGGCTTTGTTGTCACAGTATTTT. It specifies CASSLGGGALLSQYF. Using reference TRBV7-2 and TRBJ2-3 for the parts outside the CDR3, the full variable domain is GAGVSQSPSNKVTEKGKDVELRCDPISGHTALYWYRQSLGQGLEFLIYFQGNSAPDKSGLPSDRFSAERTGGSVSTLTIQRTQQEDSAVYLCASSLGGGALLSQYFGPGTRLTVL.

V usage is TRBV7-2 and J usage is TRBJ1-2, with D possibly being TRBD1 (6 bases). This CDR3 contains 15 residues. Trimming cost V 5 bases and J 2 bases, with 15 bases left between them. Germline CDR1 SGHTA, CDR2 FQGNSA. The CDR3 spells CASSAASTGNYGYTF. DNA of the CDR3: TGTGCCAGCAGCGCGGCCTCGACAGGAAACTATGGCTACACCTTC.

J is TRBJ1-6 and V is TRBV30, with D tentatively TRBD1 (6 bases). CDR3 length: 13 amino acids. Germline assignment: CDR1 GTSNPN and CDR2 SVGIG (reference sequence). The CDR3 reads CAQETGGGSPLHF. CDR3 nucleotide sequence: TGTGCACAAGAAACCGGGGGCGGTTCACCCCTCCACTTT.

The chain carries TRBV30 and TRBJ1-2; maybe TRBD1 (5 bases). Per germline, CDR1 GTSNPN and CDR2 SVGIG (reference sequence). V was shortened by 5 bases and J by 4 bases, with 14 bases between the two germline ends. CDR3 length: 13 amino acids. The CDR3 region has the DNA TGTGCCTGGCGTTTCCGGGGCGTCTATGGCTACACCTTC. Translating gives CAWRFRGVYGYTF.